The rows below give T cell receptor beta chains drawn from one sample of a study of cytomegalovirus exposure and HLA in healthy donors. The data were produced by immunoSEQ multiplex PCR, yet TCRdb's version contains in-frame clones alone and is incomplete. The sample carries approximately 300,000 clones, roughly 87% recorded once. Sample: PBMCs. The receptors derive from a woman in her twenties or thirties in good health and CMV-seropositive. Each CDR3 is given with its conserved first and last residue. The D gene is left open where the match is weak. Only part of the rows carry a size: once, few, many, or a class if the clone is expanded.

TRBV18,TRBJ2-3,.,TRBD2,CASSPTSATSTDTQYF,TGTGCCAGCTCACCGACTAGCGCAACTAGCACAGATACGCAGTATTTT
TRBV4-3,TRBJ2-2,.,TRBD2,CASSPFAGVDTGELFF,TGCGCCAGCAGCCCCTTTGCGGGGGTGGACACCGGGGAGCTGTTTTTT
TRBV19,TRBJ2-1,.,.,CASSMGSYNEQFF,TGTGCCAGTAGTATGGGAAGCTACAATGAGCAGTTCTTC
TRBV27,TRBJ1-2,.,.,CASKSTGVIGGYTF,TGTGCCAGCAAATCGACTGGTGTTATCGGCGGCTACACCTTC
TRBV4-2,TRBJ2-5,once,TRBD2,CASSRDTSGVQETQYF,TGTGCCAGCAGCCGCGACACTAGCGGGGTACAAGAGACCCAGTACTTC
TRBV28,TRBJ1-1,.,.,CASSRGAPNTEAFF,TGTGCCAGCTCGCGGGGGGCTCCGAACACTGAAGCTTTCTTT
TRBV2,TRBJ2-7,.,TRBD1,CASIRVQGFYEQYF,TGTGCCAGCATTCGAGTACAGGGGTTCTACGAGCAGTACTTC
TRBV5-4,TRBJ2-7,.,TRBD1,CASSYRDRASYEQYF,TGTGCCAGCAGCTACCGGGACAGGGCCTCCTACGAGCAGTACTTC
TRBV5-1,TRBJ1-1,.,.,CASSGGVGTEAFF,TGCGCCAGCAGCGGAGGGGTAGGCACTGAAGCTTTCTTT
TRBV29-1,TRBJ2-3,.,.,CSVEVWTRKADTQYF,TGCAGCGTTGAAGTATGGACTCGGAAGGCAGATACGCAGTATTTT
TRBV7-8,TRBJ2-1,few,TRBD2,CASSPVSSGSYNEQFF,TGTGCCAGCAGCCCCGTCAGTAGCGGGAGTTACAATGAGCAGTTCTTC
TRBV2,TRBJ2-5,.,TRBD2,CASRSGGAGTQYF,TGTGCCAGCAGAAGCGGGGGGGCCGGGACCCAGTACTTC
TRBV7-9,TRBJ1-2,.,TRBD1,CASSPPGTDYYGYTF,TGTGCCAGCAGCCCGCCCGGGACAGACTACTATGGCTACACCTTC
TRBV30,TRBJ1-2,.,.,CAWAYGGLGYTF,TGTGCCTGGGCCTATGGAGGGCTTGGCTACACCTTC
TRBV9,TRBJ1-4,.,TRBD1,CASSSRTGIGEKLFF,TGTGCCAGCAGCAGCCGGACAGGAATTGGGGAAAAACTGTTTTTT
TRBV6-6,TRBJ2-7,.,.,CAAGHRSYEQYF,TGTGCCGCGGGTCATCGCTCCTACGAGCAGTACTTC
TRBV5-4,TRBJ2-1,once,TRBD1,CASTPGQGLHNEQFF,TGTGCCAGCACCCCGGGACAGGGACTGCACAATGAGCAGTTCTTC
TRBV5-6,TRBJ1-4,.,.,CASSLAGAANEKLFF,TGTGCCAGCAGCTTGGCCGGGGCGGCTAATGAAAAACTGTTTTTT
TRBV10-3,TRBJ1-6,.,.,CAISELGSSYNSPLHF,TGTGCCATCAGTGAGCTAGGGAGCTCCTATAATTCACCCCTCCACTTT
TRBV5-5,TRBJ1-5,few,.,CASSPTLDGNQPQHF,TGTGCCAGCAGCCCCACTCTGGATGGCAATCAGCCCCAGCATTTT
TRBV4-2,TRBJ1-1,.,.,CASSEDLGGRTRTVTEAFF,TGTGCCAGCAGCGAAGATCTCGGAGGTCGGACTAGAACAGTGACTGAAGCTTTCTTT
TRBV6-5,TRBJ1-2,.,.,CASMENYGYTF,TGTGCCAGCATGGAAAACTATGGCTACACCTTC
TRBV4-2,TRBJ2-7,few,.,CASSQAREQYF,TGTGCCAGCAGCCAGGCTAGAGAGCAGTACTTC
TRBV6-1,TRBJ2-1,.,TRBD1,CASSEGQGHNEQFF,TGTGCCAGCAGTGAAGGACAGGGACACAATGAGCAGTTCTTC
TRBV11-2,TRBJ1-1,.,.,CASSREEYTEAFF,TGTGCCAGCAGCAGAGAGGAATACACTGAAGCTTTCTTT
TRBV5-5,TRBJ1-5,.,.,CASKQGSVNQPQHF,TGTGCCAGCAAGCAGGGGTCTGTCAATCAGCCCCAGCATTTT
TRBV5-1,TRBJ2-3,.,TRBD2,CASNAEAGYRTDTQYF,TGCGCCAGCAACGCCGAAGCGGGATACCGCACAGATACGCAGTATTTT
TRBV5-1,TRBJ1-1,.,TRBD1,CASSGQGGTTEAFF,TGCGCCAGCAGCGGACAGGGTGGTACCACTGAAGCTTTCTTT
TRBV28,TRBJ1-1,.,.,CASEGGNTEAFF,TGTGCCAGCGAGGGGGGGAACACTGAAGCTTTCTTT
TRBV11-1,TRBJ2-7,.,.,CASSPPGPSSYEQYF,TGTGCCAGCAGCCCCCCCGGGCCGAGCTCCTACGAGCAGTACTTC
TRBV15,TRBJ2-7,.,TRBD1,CATSRDRPGQGTPYEQYF,TGTGCCACCAGCAGAGATAGGCCGGGACAGGGGACCCCCTACGAGCAGTACTTC
TRBV7-3,TRBJ2-3,.,.,CASSLTSGANGDTQYF,TGTGCCAGCAGCTTAACGTCAGGGGCCAACGGGGATACGCAGTATTTT
TRBV11-2,TRBJ1-2,.,.,CASSLDRAGRYGYTF,TGTGCCAGCAGCTTAGATAGAGCAGGCCGCTATGGCTACACCTTC
TRBV4-3,TRBJ2-3,.,TRBD2,CASSQTVAGDTDTQYF,TGCGCCAGCAGCCAAACCGTAGCGGGAGACACAGATACGCAGTATTTT
TRBV9,TRBJ2-1,.,TRBD1,CASSVLQGPEQFF,TGTGCCAGCAGCGTGTTACAGGGGCCAGAGCAGTTCTTC
TRBV28,TRBJ1-3,.,.,CASSDLGNGNTIYF,TGTGCCAGCAGTGACCTGGGGAATGGAAACACCATATATTTT
TRBV20-1,TRBJ2-7,.,.,CSARVREQYF,TGCAGTGCTAGAGTTCGAGAGCAGTACTTC
TRBV9,TRBJ1-1,.,.,CASSVVGGGTEAFF,TGTGCCAGCAGCGTAGTGGGGGGTGGCACTGAAGCTTTCTTT
TRBV2,TRBJ2-1,.,TRBD1,CASRETGAAGDEQFF,TGTGCCAGCAGAGAGACAGGGGCCGCAGGGGATGAGCAGTTCTTC
TRBV27,TRBJ1-1,.,.,CASSLVSGLQGSEAFF,TGTGCCAGCAGTTTAGTTTCCGGACTCCAAGGCAGTGAAGCTTTCTTT
TRBV2,TRBJ1-5,.,.,CASSVGAGGTNQPQHF,TGTGCCAGCAGTGTTGGCGCGGGGGGCACTAATCAGCCCCAGCATTTT
TRBV10-3,TRBJ2-1,.,.,CAISRIGNEQFF,TGTGCCATCAGTCGCATAGGCAATGAGCAGTTCTTC
TRBV7-6,TRBJ2-2,.,TRBD1,CASSRDRGRGTGELFF,TGTGCCAGCAGCCGGGACAGGGGGCGCGGCACCGGGGAGCTGTTTTTT
TRBV18,TRBJ2-1,.,TRBD2,CASSPPQREGNEQFF,TGTGCCAGCTCACCACCCCAGCGGGAGGGCAATGAGCAGTTCTTC
TRBV11-2,TRBJ2-1,.,.,CASSLALGVNEQFF,TGTGCCAGCAGCTTAGCCCTTGGTGTAAATGAGCAGTTCTTC
TRBV6-5,TRBJ1-2,.,.,CASSRTANYGYTF,TGTGCCAGCAGCCGGACAGCTAACTATGGCTACACCTTC
TRBV27,TRBJ2-1,.,.,CASSSTPPSRYNEQFF,TGTGCCAGCAGTTCAACGCCCCCGTCCCGGTACAATGAGCAGTTCTTC
TRBV6-5,TRBJ2-5,many,TRBD2,CATSPTSGGPWYF,TGTGCCACATCCCCAACTAGCGGGGGGCCGTGGTACTTC
TRBV6-4,TRBJ1-1,.,.,CASSPSRREAFF,TGTGCCAGCAGCCCCAGCCGGCGGGAAGCTTTCTTT
TRBV7-3,TRBJ2-7,few,.,CASRSTGSQLTEQYF,TGTGCCAGCAGGTCAACAGGGTCCCAGCTAACCGAGCAGTACTTC
TRBV5-1,TRBJ2-7,.,.,CASSYLGGLVDYEQYF,TGCGCCAGCAGCTACCTTGGGGGACTGGTCGACTACGAGCAGTACTTC
TRBV5-1,TRBJ2-1,.,.,CASSLEDSSYNEQFF,TGCGCCAGCAGCTTGGAGGACAGTTCTTACAATGAGCAGTTCTTC
TRBV19,TRBJ2-3,.,TRBD2,CASRGYGLAGGDTQYF,TGTGCCAGTAGGGGCTACGGACTAGCGGGTGGAGATACGCAGTATTTT
TRBV7-2,TRBJ1-1,.,TRBD1,CASRRGQMNTEAFF,TGTGCCAGCAGACGGGGACAGATGAACACTGAAGCTTTCTTT
TRBV7-2,TRBJ2-3,.,.,CASSLASLRLISTDTQYF,TGTGCCAGCAGCTTAGCTTCGCTGAGACTTATTAGCACAGATACGCAGTATTTT
TRBV6-5,TRBJ2-7,.,TRBD1,CASRRTGPYEQYF,TGTGCCAGCAGAAGGACAGGGCCCTACGAGCAGTACTTC
TRBV19,TRBJ1-5,.,.,CASRPRAGSQPQHF,TGTGCCAGTCGACCGAGGGCAGGGAGTCAGCCCCAGCATTTT
TRBV1,TRBJ2-1,.,.,CTSSQECPSGDPNEQFF,TGCACCAGCAGCCAAGAGTGTCCGAGCGGGGACCCCAATGAGCAGTTCTTC